The text below deals with one TCR beta chain. Its cognate antigen is unknown. Making TCR cDNA involved 5'RACE template switching, which added UMIs and a universal primer site. One entry per CDR3 protein, called by TCRdb with MiXCR from the 5' RACE reads. Of approximately 510,000 distinct CDR3 sequences in the sample, 20% to 25% were seen once. This specimen belongs to a study of T cells after yellow fever vaccination. Points from the study as a whole: On re-exposure, the response was weaker but peaked faster, at day 5 versus 15. Booster sampling recovered most clones from primary vaccination (under 98% CD4, around 90% CD8).

This CDR3 is built from 16 residues. Germline CDR1 reads MNHEY; CDR2 reads SVGEGT. V shed 4 bases and J shed 6 bases, with 19 bases lying between them. Sequenced here: PBMCs, sampled around 3 weeks after the first yellow fever vaccination. This sequence originates from a man between 18 and 29 years old who received the YFV17D yellow fever vaccine. The chain recombines TRBV6-2 or TRBV6-3 with TRBJ2-1; perhaps TRBD2 as D (6 bases). CDR3 in amino acids: CASSLGPASGFNEQFF. DNA for the CDR3: TGTGCCAGCAGTTTAGGCCCCGCAAGCGGGTTCAATGAGCAGTTCTTC.